Each of the 18 T cell receptor beta chains below was sequenced from the same sample in a study of CD8+CD57+ T cells in acquired aplastic anemia. Whoever was chosen for sequencing had shown CD8+CD57+ cell expansion by flow cytometry. CDR3 and TCR beta VDJ profiling relied on genomic DNA as the template. Using its own MiXCR run on the reads, TCRdb lists one record per CDR3 protein. The table records around 180,000 distinct CDR3 sequences, nearly 50% of them present only once. The sequenced sample was sorted CD4+, CD8+, or CD8+CD57+ T cells (not recorded which) from PBMCs. The receptors derive from a human donor with aplastic anemia.

This clonotype was recorded a few times. This could be a read error, since a much larger clone is one nucleotide away. The chain recombines TRBV2 with TRBJ1-2, with D unclear. CDR1 is SNHLY, CDR2 FYNNEI, per germline. The CDR3 runs to 12 residues. DNA for the CDR3: TGTGCCCGCAGTGAATTACGGACCGGCTACACCTTC. This translates into CARSELRTGYTF.

The chain has TRBV20-1 and TRBJ2-1; D ambiguous. Germline CDR1 DFQATT, CDR2 SNEGSKA (reference sequence). The CDR3 is made up of 12 amino acids. Trimming removed 6 bases at V and 7 bases at J, with 13 bases between. CDR3 in DNA: TGCAGTGCCTTCCGCACTTATAATGAGCAGTTCTTC. This sequence encodes CSAFRTYNEQFF.

The chain is built from TRBV10-3 and TRBJ2-6; weak D call: TRBD1 (5 bases). With 9 bases removed from V and 0 bases from J, the gap between germline ends came to 9 bases. The germline CDR1 and CDR2 sequences are ENHRY and SYGVKD. There are 14 residues in the CDR3. The CDR3, as DNA: TGTGCCATAAGGCAGGGCTCTGGGGCCAACGTCCTGACTTTC. Protein product: CAIRQGSGANVLTF.

This chain uses TRBV15 with TRBJ2-1, with D maybe TRBD1 (6 bases). From germline, CDR1 is LNHNV and CDR2 YYDKDF (reference sequence). With 0 bases removed from V and 10 bases from J, the gap between germline ends came to 19 bases. CDR3 length: 16 amino acids. The CDR3 nucleotides are TGTGCCACCAGCAGAGATCGTGTGGGGGCCCCCTACGAGCAGTTCTTC. Amino acid sequence: CATSRDRVGAPYEQFF.

A note on this clonotype: One junction end does not reproduce the germline sequence, and a read error may be involved. The chain employs TRBV5-1 and TRBJ2-3, with unresolved D. The CDR3 covers 16 residues. The germline V gene has CDR1 SGHRS and CDR2 YFSETQ. CDR3 sequence reads: CASSLATVFSTDTRYF. The CDR3 DNA sequence: TGCGCCAGCAGCTTGGCAACAGTTTTTAGCACAGATACGCGGTATTTT. The full variable domain, rest sourced from reference TRBV5-1 and TRBJ2-3, is KAGVTQTPRYLIKTRGQQVTLSCSPISGHRSVSWYQQTPGQGLQFLFEYFSETQRNKGNFPGRFSGRQFSNSRSEMNVSTLELGDSALYLCASSLATVFSTDTRYFGPGTRLTVL.

This clonotype was seen ten or more times. The chain uses TRBV20-1 and TRBJ1-4, with 9 bases lining up with TRBD1. There are 16 residues in the CDR3. Germline CDR1 is DFQATT and CDR2 is SNEGSKA (reference sequence). This CDR3 reads CSGTGRGDATNEKLFF. The CDR3 DNA reads as TGCAGCGGGACAGGGAGAGGGGATGCAACTAATGAAAAACTGTTTTTT.

In its sample, this clonotype was seen a few times. The J gene is TRBJ1-5, the V gene TRBV10-3; D is undetermined. The CDR3 is made up of 14 amino acids. Germline loops: CDR1 ENHRY, CDR2 SYGVKD. V lost 3 bases to trimming and J lost 0 bases, with 6 bases between them. In nucleotides, the CDR3 is TGTGCCATCAGTGACAGCTATAGCAATCAGCCCCAGCATTTT. This codes for CAISDSYSNQPQHF.

This chain joins TRBV30 and TRBJ1-3; D gene uncertain. The ends were cut back, 0 bases at V and 0 bases at J, with 9 bases in the middle. The CDR3 covers 15 residues. The germline V gene encodes CDR1 GTSNPN and CDR2 SVGIG (reference sequence). The CDR3 DNA follows: TGTGCCTGGAGTGTCGGGCGGAGCTCTGGAAACACCATATATTTT. Protein sequence: CAWSVGRSSGNTIYF.

Points on this clonotype: Relative to the germline gene, one junction end is altered; a read error may explain this. V gene TRBV2 combines with J gene TRBJ2-7; the D gene is possibly TRBD2 (6 bases). The CDR3 has 11 residues. CDR1 and CDR2 (germline): SNHLY, FYNNEI. CDR3 nucleotides: TGTGCCAGCTCTAGAGAAAGCAGGGAGGACTTC. Its protein product is CASSRESREDF.

The CDR3 coding sequence is TGTGCCAGCAGCTTCTCAGGGGAAGGTGAGGGCTACACCTTC. Its translation is CASSFSGEGEGYTF. The V call is TRBV7-6, the J call TRBJ1-2; D is perhaps TRBD1 (6 bases). Per the germline V gene, CDR1 is SGHVS and CDR2 is FNYEAQ. The CDR3 is made up of 14 amino acids. V lost 3 bases and J lost 8, with 16 bases in between.

The chain links TRBV6-1 to TRBJ1-5; 9 bases agree with TRBD1. V gave up 6 bases and J gave up 0 bases; unmatched junction bases: 12. The CDR3 is 18 residues long. Germline V lookup: CDR1 MNHNS, CDR2 SASEGT. CDR3: CASRKTGQGIYSNQPQHF. Written as DNA, the CDR3 is TGTGCCAGCAGGAAAACGGGACAGGGTATCTATAGCAATCAGCCCCAGCATTTT.

The table lists this clonotype with many counts. The CDR3 DNA follows: TGTGCCAGCAGACAAAGACCTCCGAAAAGGGGACTCACCTACGAGCAGTACTTC. The encoded protein is CASRQRPPKRGLTYEQYF. The chain links TRBV2 to TRBJ2-7; D is perhaps TRBD2 (6 bases). Trimming shortened V by 6 bases and J by 2 bases, and 26 bases separated the two germline ends. This CDR3 contains 18 residues. Germline CDR1 reads SNHLY; CDR2 reads FYNNEI.

This clonotype was counted a few times. The chain is built from TRBV5-6 and TRBJ1-2; a weak D match, TRBD1 (5 bases). Germline V gene lookup returns CDR1 SGHDT and CDR2 YYEEEE. The CDR3 is 15 residues long. Trimming removed 4 bases from V and 4 bases from J, with 17 bases in between. The CDR3: CASSVRGRGTYGYTF. The CDR3 DNA reads as TGTGCCAGCAGCGTCCGGGGCAGAGGGACCTATGGCTACACCTTC.

The genes are TRBV20-1 and TRBJ1-1; D uncertain. The length of the CDR3 is 13 residues. Trimming stripped 3 bases from V and 5 bases from J, with 13 bases between. Per germline, CDR1 DFQATT and CDR2 SNEGSKA (reference sequence). CDR3 loop: CSARKVGGTEAFF. The CDR3 DNA sequence: TGCAGTGCTAGGAAGGTCGGTGGGACTGAAGCTTTCTTT.

This clonotype has at least ten counts. This chain links TRBV4-1 with TRBJ1-2; D is unresolved. Germline V CDR1 and CDR2: MGHRA, YSYEKL. The CDR3 extends over 15 amino acids. V gave up 4 bases and J gave up 1 base, with 13 bases separating them. CDR3 amino acids: CASSPTQRSNYGYTF. CDR3 sequence (DNA): TGCGCCAGCAGCCCGACACAGCGAAGTAACTATGGCTACACCTTC.

This clonotype was observed a handful of times. A read error may explain this, as a much larger clone is one base away. The gene calls are TRBV5-6 and TRBJ2-5; D is undetermined. CDR1 is SGHDT and CDR2 is YYEEEE in the germline V gene. CDR3 length: 14 amino acids. CDR3 DNA: TGTGCCAGCAGCTTCTACCTGTCTAAAGAGACCCAGCACTTC. It codes for CASSFYLSKETQHF.

This clonotype was recorded at least ten times. This sequence joins TRBV4-2 and TRBJ1-2, with D hard to call. CDR3 length: 16 amino acids. V dropped 1 base and J dropped 1 base, with 13 bases sitting between them. Germline V gives CDR1 LGHNA, CDR2 YNFKEQ. This CDR3 is CASSQAGAEGNYGYTF. In DNA form, the CDR3 reads TGTGCCAGCAGCCAAGCCGGCGCGGAGGGTAACTATGGCTACACCTTC.

The sample holds a few counts of this clonotype. This sequence may be a read error, since a much larger clone differs from it by one base. DNA of the CDR3: TGTGCCAGCAGGATGACAGGGGGCTCAGAGATCCAGTACTTC. Protein sequence: CASRMTGGSEIQYF. The chain employs TRBV6-1 and TRBJ2-5; 10 bases map to TRBD1. The CDR3 runs to 14 residues. CDR1 is MNHNS, CDR2 SASEGT, per germline.